The sequence of this T cell receptor (beta chain) was determined in a study of beta chain features in type 1 diabetes. Study information: Comparable age, gender and cell yields were observed in patients relative to healthy donors.

Reverse transcribing all isolated RNA meant expressed TCRB transcripts were sequenced. Read counts averaged approximately 3.6 million for samples of naive, central memory and regulatory T cells. Method: immunoSEQ multiplex PCR; TCRdb's copy keeps in-frame clones and lacks some. The sample includes hundreds of thousands of clones, around 15% of them seen just once. General study findings and limits: Within patients, naive, central memory and Treg TCRB repertoires seemed more similar than within healthy donors. A moderate, significant TCRB CDR3 shortening appeared in type 1 diabetes across four CD4+ subsets. There was a possibility that cDNA sequencing over-represented cells with high TCR expression.

Per germline, CDR1 SGHDT and CDR2 YYEEEE. V was clipped by 4 bases and J by 1 base; unmatched bases: 8. The CDR3 sequence is 16 residues long. In the case of this clone: The target antigen is unknown.

This rearrangement joins TRBV5-6 to TRBJ2-3, with 8 nucleotides matching TRBD2. The sequence came from a young man with type 1 diabetes. Sequenced input: naive CD4+ T cells from blood. The CDR3 sequence: CASSLTAGGRTDTQYF. As DNA, the CDR3 is TGTGCCAGCAGCCTGACCGCGGGGGGCCGCACAGATACGCAGTATTTT.